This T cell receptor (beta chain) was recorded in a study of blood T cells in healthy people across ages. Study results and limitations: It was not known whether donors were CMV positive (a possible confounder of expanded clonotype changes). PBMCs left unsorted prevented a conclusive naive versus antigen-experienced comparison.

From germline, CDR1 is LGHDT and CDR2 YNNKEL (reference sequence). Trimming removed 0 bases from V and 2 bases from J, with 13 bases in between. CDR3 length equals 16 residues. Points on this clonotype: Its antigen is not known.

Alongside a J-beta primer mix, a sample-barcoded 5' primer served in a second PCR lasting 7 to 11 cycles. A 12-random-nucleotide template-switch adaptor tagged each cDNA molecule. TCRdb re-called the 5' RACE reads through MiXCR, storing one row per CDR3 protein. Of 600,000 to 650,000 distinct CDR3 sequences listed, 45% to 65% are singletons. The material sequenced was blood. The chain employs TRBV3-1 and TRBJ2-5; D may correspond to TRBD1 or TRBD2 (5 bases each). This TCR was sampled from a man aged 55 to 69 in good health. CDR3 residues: CASSQDLGAGQETQYF. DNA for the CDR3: TGTGCCAGCAGCCAAGATCTCGGGGCAGGTCAAGAGACCCAGTACTTC.